The source of this T cell receptor beta chain is a study of OX40 agonist ivuxolimab in advanced cancers. Concerning this clone itself: No antigen is known for it.

Profiling relied on immunoSEQ multiplex PCR, and the TCRdb table lists in-frame clones only, not all of them. The sample includes tens of thousands of clones, roughly four fifths seen only once; the top ten take 5%. General observations from the study: The investigators did not determine what antigen specificity the expanded peripheral T cells had. Individuals who were partial responders at 0.1-3.0 mg/kg had clonal expansion that ranked among the lowest.

At cycle 4 day 1, cycle 7 day 1, and baseline, blood was sampled. Trimming at V came to 5 bases and at J to 2 bases, leaving 3 bases not matched to a gene. This CDR3 is built from 14 residues. Germline-derived CDR1 and CDR2 are LNHDA and SQIVND (reference sequence). The sample here was CD4+ or CD8+ T cells sorted from blood, taken in a trial of the OX40 agonist ivuxolimab. V and J are TRBV19 and TRBJ2-5; TRBD1 agrees at 9 bases. The TCR comes from an adult with an advanced solid tumor such as melanoma, head and neck, liver or kidney cancer. CDR3 sequence: CASSPGQGQETQYF. Written as DNA, the CDR3 is TGTGCCAGTAGTCCGGGACAGGGTCAAGAGACCCAGTACTTC.